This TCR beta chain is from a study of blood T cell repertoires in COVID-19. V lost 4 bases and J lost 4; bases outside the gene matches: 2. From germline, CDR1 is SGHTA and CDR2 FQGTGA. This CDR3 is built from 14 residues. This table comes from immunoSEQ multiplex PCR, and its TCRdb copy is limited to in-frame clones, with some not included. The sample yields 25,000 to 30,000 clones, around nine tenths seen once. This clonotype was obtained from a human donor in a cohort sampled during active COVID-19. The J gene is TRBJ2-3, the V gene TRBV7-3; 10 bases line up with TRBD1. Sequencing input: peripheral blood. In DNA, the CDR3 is TGTGCCAGCAGCTCAGGGACAGGGGCAGATACGCAGTATTTT. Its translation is CASSSGTGADTQYF.